This TCR beta chain comes out of a study of blood T cell repertoires in COVID-19. Study context: PBMCs, B-cell-depleted T cells, or T cells were the source of the cDNA or gDNA that made up the material.

Germline CDR1 is SGHDT and CDR2 is YYEEEE. The CDR3 totals 14 residues. V gave up 1 base and J gave up 3 bases, with 8 bases separating them. All enrollees were roughly 18 to 90 years old and from about two dozen US areas. Assignment of participants to cohorts was predicated upon participant-reported clinical history. Original processing notes: Amplification with reference gene primers provided the estimates of nucleated cell counts. The repertoire was sequenced with immunoSEQ multiplex PCR; TCRdb's copy has only in-frame clones and lacks some. V and J calls and clone size are as listed in that table; D and trimming were resolved from the DNA. The sample yields roughly 190,000 clones, roughly 82% seen once.

The clonotype originates from a man aged 40-55 years who had recovered from COVID-19. The rearrangement joins TRBV5-6 to TRBJ1-5; D unclear. Source material: PBMCs or T cells enriched from blood (not recorded which). The CDR3 DNA follows: TGTGCCAGCAGCTTGTTCAGAAACAATCAGCCCCAGCATTTT. Amino acid sequence: CASSLFRNNQPQHF.